This T cell receptor beta chain was recovered during a study of OX40 agonist ivuxolimab in advanced cancers. Drawing of blood for sampling happened at baseline, at cycle 4 day 1, and at cycle 7 day 1. Clones were sequenced by immunoSEQ multiplex PCR, and TCRdb holds only the in-frame ones, with some missing. The data hold over 55,000 clones, with over 85% observed a single time. CDR1 is SGDLS, CDR2 YYNGEE, per germline. V lost 5 bases and J lost 1, with 13 bases in between. The CDR3 is 15 residues long. Study-level points and caveats: Relative to CD4+ cells, CD8+ T cells on average had more expanded clones.

Remarks on this clone: The antigen remains undetermined.

Specimen: CD4+ or CD8+ T cells sorted from blood, collected in a trial of the OX40 agonist ivuxolimab. The chain is built from TRBV9 and TRBJ1-3, with a weak D call TRBD1 (5 bases). The sequence was collected from an adult with an advanced solid tumor such as melanoma, head and neck, liver or kidney cancer. The DNA for the CDR3 is TGTGCCAGCAGTACGACAGTTTCGTCTGGAAACACCATATATTTT. It codes for CASSTTVSSGNTIYF.